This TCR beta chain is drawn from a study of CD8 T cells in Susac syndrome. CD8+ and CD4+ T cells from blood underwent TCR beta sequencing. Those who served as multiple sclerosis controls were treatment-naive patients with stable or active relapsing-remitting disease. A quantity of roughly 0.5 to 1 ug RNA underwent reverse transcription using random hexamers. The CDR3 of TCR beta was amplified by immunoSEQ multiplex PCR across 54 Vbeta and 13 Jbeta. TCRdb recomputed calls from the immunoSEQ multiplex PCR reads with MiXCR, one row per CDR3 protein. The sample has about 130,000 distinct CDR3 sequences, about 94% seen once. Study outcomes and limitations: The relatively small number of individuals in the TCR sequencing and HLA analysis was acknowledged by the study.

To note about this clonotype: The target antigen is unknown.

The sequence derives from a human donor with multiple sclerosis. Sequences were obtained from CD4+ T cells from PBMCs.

The CDR3 reads CASSPAGRGTNTEAFF. The CDR3 DNA is TGTGCCAGTAGTCCCGCGGGACGCGGAACGAACACTGAAGCTTTCTTT. This chain joins TRBV19 and TRBJ1-1; D perhaps matches TRBD1 (5 bases). Deletions cut 5 bases from V and 1 base from J, with 17 bases between. This CDR3 contains 16 residues. The germline V gene has CDR1 LNHDA and CDR2 SQIVND (reference sequence).